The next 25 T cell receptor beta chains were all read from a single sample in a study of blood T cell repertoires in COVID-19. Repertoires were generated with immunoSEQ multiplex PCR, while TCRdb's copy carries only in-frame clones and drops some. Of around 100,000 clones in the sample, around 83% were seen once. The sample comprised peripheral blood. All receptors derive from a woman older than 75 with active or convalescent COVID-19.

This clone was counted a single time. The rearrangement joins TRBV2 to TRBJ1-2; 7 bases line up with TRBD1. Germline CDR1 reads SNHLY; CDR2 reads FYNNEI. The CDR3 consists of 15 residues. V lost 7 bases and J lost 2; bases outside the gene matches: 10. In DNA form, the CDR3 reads TGTGCCAGCACCAGAAGGGGACAGCTGAACTATGGCTACACCTTC. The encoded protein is CASTRRGQLNYGYTF. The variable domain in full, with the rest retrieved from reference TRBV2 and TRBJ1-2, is EPEVTQTPSHQVTQMGQEVILRCVPISNHLYFYWYRQILGQKVEFLVSFYNNEISEKSEIFDDQFSVERPDGSNFTLKIRSTKLEDSAMYFCASTRRGQLNYGYTFGSGTRLTVV.

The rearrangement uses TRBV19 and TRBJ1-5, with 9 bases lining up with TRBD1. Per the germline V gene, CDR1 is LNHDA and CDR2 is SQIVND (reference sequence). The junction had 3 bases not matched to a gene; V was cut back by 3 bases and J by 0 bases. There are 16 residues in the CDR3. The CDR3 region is CASSIGTGTSNQPQHF. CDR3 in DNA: TGTGCCAGTAGTATTGGGACAGGGACTAGCAATCAGCCCCAGCATTTT. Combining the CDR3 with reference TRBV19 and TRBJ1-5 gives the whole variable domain DGGITQSPKYLFRKEGQNVTLSCEQNLNHDAMYWYRQDPGQGLRLIYYSQIVNDFQKGDIAEGYSVSREKKESFPLTVTSAQKNPTAFYLCASSIGTGTSNQPQHFGDGTRLSIL.

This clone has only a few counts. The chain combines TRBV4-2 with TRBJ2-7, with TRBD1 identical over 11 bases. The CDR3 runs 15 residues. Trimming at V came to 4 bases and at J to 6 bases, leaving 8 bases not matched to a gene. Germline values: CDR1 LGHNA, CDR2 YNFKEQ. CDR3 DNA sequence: TGTGCCAGCAGCCCTGGGACAGGGGGGGTACGCGAGCAGTACTTC. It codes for CASSPGTGGVREQYF.

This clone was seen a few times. CDR3 DNA: TGTGCCAGCAGCCCTGGATCGGGTAACTACGAGCAGTACTTC. This codes for CASSPGSGNYEQYF. The genes are TRBV7-3 and TRBJ2-7, with D hard to call. The germline gives CDR1 SGHTA, CDR2 FQGTGA. V gave up 5 bases and J gave up 3 bases, with 14 bases separating them. The CDR3 consists of 14 residues. Full variable domain (rest looked up from reference TRBV7-3 and TRBJ2-7): GAGVSQTPSNKVTEKGKYVELRCDPISGHTALYWYRQSLGQGPEFLIYFQGTGAADDSGLPNDRFFAVRPEGSVSTLKIQRTERGDSAVYLCASSPGSGNYEQYFGPGTRLTVT.

The chain's CDR3 is CASYNLDEQFF. In DNA, the CDR3 is TGTGCCAGCTATAATCTAGATGAGCAGTTCTTC. The genes are TRBV11-2 and TRBJ2-1; D gene uncertain. The germline V gene encodes CDR1 SGHAT and CDR2 FQNNGV. V lost 8 bases to trimming and J lost 8 bases, with 10 bases between them. This CDR3 region has 11 residues.

In DNA, the CDR3 is TGTGCCTGGAGTGTCCCAGGAGGATCACCCCTCCACTTT. As protein: CAWSVPGGSPLHF. The chain joins TRBV30 to TRBJ1-6; D remains unclear. This CDR3 spans 13 amino acids. Germline values: CDR1 GTSNPN, CDR2 SVGIG (reference sequence). With 0 bases removed from V and 10 bases from J, the gap between germline ends came to 10 bases.

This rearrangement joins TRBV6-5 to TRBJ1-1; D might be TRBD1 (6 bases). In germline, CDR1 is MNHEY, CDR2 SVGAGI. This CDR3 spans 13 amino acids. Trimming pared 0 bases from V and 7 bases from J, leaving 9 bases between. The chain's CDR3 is CASSYSRGSEAFF. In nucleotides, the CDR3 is TGTGCCAGCAGTTACTCGAGGGGGAGTGAAGCTTTCTTT.

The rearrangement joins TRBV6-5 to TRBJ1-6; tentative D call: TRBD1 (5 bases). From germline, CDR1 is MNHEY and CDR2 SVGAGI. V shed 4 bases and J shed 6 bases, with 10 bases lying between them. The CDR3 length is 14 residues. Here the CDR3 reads CASSSGRVNSPLHF. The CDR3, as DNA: TGTGCCAGCAGTTCGGGCAGGGTTAATTCACCCCTCCACTTT.

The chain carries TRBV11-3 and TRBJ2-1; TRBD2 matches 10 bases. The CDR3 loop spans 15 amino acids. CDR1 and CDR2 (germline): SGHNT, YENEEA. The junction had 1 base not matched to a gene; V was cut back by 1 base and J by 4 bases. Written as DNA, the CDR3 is TGTGCCAGCAGCTTAGGGACTAGCGGATACAATGAGCAGTTCTTC. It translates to CASSLGTSGYNEQFF.

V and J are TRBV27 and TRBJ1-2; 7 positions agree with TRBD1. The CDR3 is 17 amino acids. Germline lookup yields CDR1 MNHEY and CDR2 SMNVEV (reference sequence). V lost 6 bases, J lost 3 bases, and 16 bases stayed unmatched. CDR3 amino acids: CASRRVGTEPSYYGYTF. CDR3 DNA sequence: TGTGCCAGCAGGCGTGTTGGGACAGAGCCATCCTACTATGGCTACACCTTC.

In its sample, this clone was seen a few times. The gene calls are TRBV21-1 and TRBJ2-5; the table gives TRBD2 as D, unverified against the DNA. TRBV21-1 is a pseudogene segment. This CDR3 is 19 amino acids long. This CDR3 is CASSKPGTSGSCEQETQYF. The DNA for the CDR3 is TGTGCCAGCAGCAAACCAGGGACTAGCGGGAGTTGTGAACAAGAGACCCAGTACTTC.

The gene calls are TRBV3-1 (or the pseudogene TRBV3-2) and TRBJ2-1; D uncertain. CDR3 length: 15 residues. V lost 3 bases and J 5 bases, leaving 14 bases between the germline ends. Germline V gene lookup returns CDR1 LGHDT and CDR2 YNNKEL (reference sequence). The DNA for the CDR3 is TGTGCCAGCAGCCAGATACCAGATATTAACAATGAGCAGTTCTTC. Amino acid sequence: CASSQIPDINNEQFF.

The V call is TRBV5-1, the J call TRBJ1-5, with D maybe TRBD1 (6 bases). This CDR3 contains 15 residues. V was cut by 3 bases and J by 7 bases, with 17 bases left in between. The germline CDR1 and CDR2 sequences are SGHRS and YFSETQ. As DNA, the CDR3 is TGCGCCAGCAGCTCAGGGGACGGAGGCCCCCAGCCCCAGCATTTT. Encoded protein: CASSSGDGGPQPQHF.

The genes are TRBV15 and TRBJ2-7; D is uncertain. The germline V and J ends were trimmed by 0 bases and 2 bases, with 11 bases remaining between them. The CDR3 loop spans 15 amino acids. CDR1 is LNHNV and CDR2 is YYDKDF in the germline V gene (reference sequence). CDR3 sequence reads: CATSRDREATYEQYF. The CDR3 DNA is TGTGCCACCAGCAGAGATCGTGAGGCTACCTACGAGCAGTACTTC.

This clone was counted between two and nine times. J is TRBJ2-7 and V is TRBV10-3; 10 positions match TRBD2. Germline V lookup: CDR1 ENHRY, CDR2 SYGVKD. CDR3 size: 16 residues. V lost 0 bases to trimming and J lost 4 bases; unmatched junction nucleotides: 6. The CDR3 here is CAISESVPSGSYEQYF. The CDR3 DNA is TGTGCCATCAGTGAGTCGGTCCCTAGCGGGAGTTACGAGCAGTACTTC.

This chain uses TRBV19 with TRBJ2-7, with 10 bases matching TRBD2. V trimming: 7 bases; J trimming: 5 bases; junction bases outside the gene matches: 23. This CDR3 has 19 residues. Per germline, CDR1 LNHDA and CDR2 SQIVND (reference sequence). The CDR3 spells CASTLGKASGSLINDEQYF. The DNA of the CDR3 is TGTGCCAGTACCCTAGGTAAGGCTAGCGGGAGCCTCATCAATGACGAGCAGTACTTC.

CDR3 amino acids: CASSPRPGRGRTGELFF. Here the CDR3 DNA reads TGTGCCAGCAGCCCACGACCTGGCAGGGGGCGCACCGGGGAGCTGTTTTTT. The rearrangement links TRBV7-9 to TRBJ2-2; 8 bases are shared with TRBD1. The CDR3 is 17 amino acids. Germline lookup yields CDR1 SEHNR and CDR2 FQNEAQ (reference sequence). The V gene end was trimmed by 5 bases and the J gene end by 4 bases; junction bases not matched to a gene: 12.

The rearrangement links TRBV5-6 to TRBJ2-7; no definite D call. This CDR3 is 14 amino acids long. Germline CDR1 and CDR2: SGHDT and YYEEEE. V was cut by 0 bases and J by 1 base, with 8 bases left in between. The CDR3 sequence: CASSLGGTSYEQYF. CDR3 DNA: TGTGCCAGCAGCTTGGGCGGAACGTCCTACGAGCAGTACTTC.

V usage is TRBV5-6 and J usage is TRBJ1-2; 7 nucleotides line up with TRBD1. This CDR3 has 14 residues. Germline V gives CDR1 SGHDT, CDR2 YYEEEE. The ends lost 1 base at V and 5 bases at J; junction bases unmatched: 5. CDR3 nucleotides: TGTGCCAGCAGCTTGCCAGGGGGAAATTATGGCTACACCTTC. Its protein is CASSLPGGNYGYTF.

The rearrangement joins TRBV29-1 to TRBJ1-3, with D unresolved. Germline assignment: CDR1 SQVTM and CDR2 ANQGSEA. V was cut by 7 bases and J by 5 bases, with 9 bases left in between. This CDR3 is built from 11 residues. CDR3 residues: CSGGERNTIYF. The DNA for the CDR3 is TGCAGCGGCGGAGAGCGAAACACCATATATTTT.

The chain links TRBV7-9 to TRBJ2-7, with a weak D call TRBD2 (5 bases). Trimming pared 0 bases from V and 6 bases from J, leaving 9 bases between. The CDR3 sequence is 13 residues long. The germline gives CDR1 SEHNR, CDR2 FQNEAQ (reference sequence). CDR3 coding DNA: TGTGCCAGCAGCTTAGCGCGGGCGGGCGAGCAGTACTTC. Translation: CASSLARAGEQYF.

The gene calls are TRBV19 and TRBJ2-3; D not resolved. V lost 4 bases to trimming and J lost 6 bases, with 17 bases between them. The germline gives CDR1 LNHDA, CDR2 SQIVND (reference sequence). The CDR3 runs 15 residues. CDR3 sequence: CASSKERFPMDTQYF. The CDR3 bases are TGTGCCAGTAGTAAGGAGCGATTCCCCATGGATACGCAGTATTTT.

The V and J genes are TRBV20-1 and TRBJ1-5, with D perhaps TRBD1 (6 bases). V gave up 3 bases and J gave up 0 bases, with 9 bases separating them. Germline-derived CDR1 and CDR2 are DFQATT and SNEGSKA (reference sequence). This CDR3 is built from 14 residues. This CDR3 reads CSASRQDSNQPQHF. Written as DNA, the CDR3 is TGCAGTGCTAGTAGACAGGATAGCAATCAGCCCCAGCATTTT.

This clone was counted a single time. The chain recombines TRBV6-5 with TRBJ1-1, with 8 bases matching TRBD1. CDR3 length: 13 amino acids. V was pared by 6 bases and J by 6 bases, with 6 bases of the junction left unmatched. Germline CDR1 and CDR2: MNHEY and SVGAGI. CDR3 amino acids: CASSRQGQAEAFF. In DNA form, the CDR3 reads TGTGCCAGCAGCCGACAGGGGCAAGCTGAAGCTTTCTTT.

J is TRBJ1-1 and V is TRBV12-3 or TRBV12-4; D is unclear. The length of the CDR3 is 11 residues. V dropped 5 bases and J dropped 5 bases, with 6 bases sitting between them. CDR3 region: CASSRRTEAFF. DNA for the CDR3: TGTGCCAGCAGTAGGAGAACTGAAGCTTTCTTT.